Below, 28 T cell receptor beta chains from the same sample are listed, as sequenced in a study of early T cells in non-severe SARS-CoV-2 infection. Each CDR3 protein gets one entry after TCRdb re-called the 5' RACE reads with MiXCR. The repertoire holds 70,000 to 85,000 distinct CDR3 sequences, 10% to 15% seen once, with 3.5% to 4.5% in the top ten. The sequenced sample consisted of whole blood. These receptors were obtained from an adult who was a healthcare worker with PCR-confirmed SARS-CoV-2 infection or an uninfected control (not recorded which).

This clonotype was recorded at least ten times. The V call is TRBV11-2, the J call TRBJ2-2; 15 bases line up with TRBD2. Trimming took 1 base from V and 6 from J; bases not matched to a gene: 3. Germline CDR1 is SGHAT and CDR2 is FQNNGV. This CDR3 has 17 residues. The CDR3 coding sequence is TGTGCCAGCAGCTTAGCCCGGACTAGCGGGAGGGCCGGGGAGCTGTTTTTT. This translates into CASSLARTSGRAGELFF. Combining the CDR3 with reference TRBV11-2 and TRBJ2-2 gives the whole variable domain EAGVAQSPRYKIIEKRQSVAFWCNPISGHATLYWYQQILGQGPKLLIQFQNNGVVDDSQLPKDRFSAERLKGVDSTLKIQPAKLEDSAVYLCASSLARTSGRAGELFFGEGSRLTVL.

This clonotype was found a few times. The CDR3 region has the DNA TGTGCCAGTAGCGGGGGACAGCCCCAGCATTTT. This sequence encodes CASSGGQPQHF. The chain has TRBV19 and TRBJ1-5; TRBD1 is a possible D gene (5 bases). CDR1 is LNHDA, CDR2 SQIVND, per germline (reference sequence). Trimming stripped 6 bases from V and 7 bases from J, with 7 bases between. This CDR3 spans 11 amino acids.

This chain joins TRBV20-1 and TRBJ2-5; no clear D. Trimming removed 5 bases at V and 3 bases at J, with 4 bases between. CDR1 and CDR2 (germline): DFQATT, SNEGSKA (reference sequence). This CDR3 is built from 10 residues. This chain's CDR3 is CSAGEETQYF. CDR3 nucleotide sequence: TGCAGTGCTGGGGAAGAGACCCAGTACTTC.

There are a few counts of this clonotype. The chain links TRBV28 to TRBJ2-1; D is unresolved. The V end was cut by 6 bases, the J end by 5 bases, with 20 bases between. Germline V gives CDR1 MDHEN, CDR2 SYDVKM. This CDR3 is built from 16 residues. The CDR3 nucleotides are TGTGCCAGCAGCTCCCCCTTTACGCCGGGCCACAATGAGCAGTTCTTC. Amino acids: CASSSPFTPGHNEQFF.

The chain's CDR3 is CASSPRTGQQFF. Here the CDR3 DNA reads TGTGCCAGCAGTCCCCGGACAGGGCAGCAGTTCTTC. This chain joins TRBV28 and TRBJ2-1; TRBD1 agrees at 8 bases. The ends lost 5 bases at V and 11 bases at J; junction bases unmatched: 5. CDR3 length: 12 residues. Germline V gives CDR1 MDHEN, CDR2 SYDVKM.

The chain joins TRBV20-1 to TRBJ2-1; TRBD1 or TRBD2 may be the D gene (5 bases each). The germline V and J ends were trimmed by 2 bases and 7 bases, with 9 bases remaining between them. The CDR3 is 12 residues long. Germline loops: CDR1 DFQATT, CDR2 SNEGSKA (reference sequence). Here the CDR3 reads CSARRDANEQFF. CDR3 nucleotide sequence: TGCAGTGCTAGAAGGGACGCGAATGAGCAGTTCTTC.

This clonotype was seen only a few times. This rearrangement joins TRBV15 to TRBJ1-1; a weak D match, TRBD1 (5 bases). There are 15 residues in the CDR3. Trimming stripped 2 bases from V and 0 bases from J, with 10 bases between. Germline-derived CDR1 and CDR2 are LNHNV and YYDKDF (reference sequence). The CDR3 loop reads CATSRRDRMNTEAFF. The CDR3 nucleotides read TGTGCCACCAGCAGACGGGACCGCATGAACACTGAAGCTTTCTTT.

There are many counts of this clonotype. The V call is TRBV10-2, the J call TRBJ2-4, with a tentative D call TRBD2 (6 bases). Trimming stripped 8 bases from V and 6 bases from J, with 17 bases between. CDR1 is WSHSY, CDR2 SAAADI, per germline. CDR3 length equals 14 residues. As DNA, the CDR3 is TGCGCCAGCTCAAACGGGACTCGTCTAAACATTCAGTACTTC. Translation gives CASSNGTRLNIQYF.

This clonotype was seen more than once but under ten times. The chain joins TRBV9 to TRBJ2-7; TRBD2 matches at 11 bases. The CDR3 loop spans 14 amino acids. From germline, CDR1 is SGDLS and CDR2 YYNGEE. Trimming at V came to 9 bases and at J to 7 bases, leaving 12 bases not matched to a gene. CDR3 bases: TGTGCCAACCATAGGACTAGCGGGTTTTTGGAGCAGTACTTC. This encodes CANHRTSGFLEQYF. Using reference TRBV9 and TRBJ2-7 for the parts outside the CDR3, the full variable domain is DSGVTQTPKHLITATGQRVTLRCSPRSGDLSVYWYQQSLDQGLQFLIQYYNGEERAKGNILERFSAQQFPDLHSELNLSSLELGDSALYFCANHRTSGFLEQYFGPGTRLTVT.

The table lists this clonotype with many counts. The V call is TRBV3-1, the J call TRBJ2-7; D is ambiguous. Germline V gene data show CDR1 as LGHDT and CDR2 as YNNKEL (reference sequence). V gave up 2 bases and J gave up 7 bases, with 9 bases separating them. CDR3 length: 12 amino acids. The CDR3 region has the DNA TGTGCCAGCAGCCAATTGGAAGGGGAGCAGTACTTC. As protein: CASSQLEGEQYF.

This clonotype was detected ten times or more. The chain combines TRBV25-1 with TRBJ2-1, with 14 bases identical to TRBD2. V dropped 5 bases and J dropped 3; count of bases not matched to a gene: 15. CDR3 length equals 20 residues. CDR1 is MGHDK and CDR2 is SYGVNS in the germline V gene. CDR3 coding DNA: TGTGCCAGCAGTCTCGCTTCCGGGACTAGCGGGAGAGGGGTCTACAATGAGCAGTTCTTC. Its translation is CASSLASGTSGRGVYNEQFF. The whole variable domain, remainder taken from reference TRBV25-1 and TRBJ2-1, is EADIYQTPRYLVIGTGKKITLECSQTMGHDKMYWYQQDPGMELHLIHYSYGVNSTEKGDLSSESTVSRIRTEHFPLTLESARPSHTSQYLCASSLASGTSGRGVYNEQFFGPGTRLTVL.

This clonotype turned up a few times. The chain is built from TRBV28 and TRBJ2-7; D is perhaps TRBD1 (6 bases). CDR3 length: 16 amino acids. The germline gives CDR1 MDHEN, CDR2 SYDVKM. The V and J ends lost 6 bases and 7 bases respectively, with 25 bases between them. Here the CDR3 reads CASSLALGAQAREQYF. Written as DNA, the CDR3 is TGTGCCAGCAGCCTAGCCCTGGGGGCACAGGCGAGAGAGCAGTACTTC.

This clonotype showed up many times. The V call is TRBV15, the J call TRBJ2-5; D could derive from TRBD1 or TRBD2 (5 bases each). Deletions cut 0 bases from V and 7 bases from J, with 15 bases between. Germline values: CDR1 LNHNV, CDR2 YYDKDF (reference sequence). The CDR3 has 15 amino acids. CDR3 sequence reads: CATSRDLTGLRTQYF. The CDR3 DNA sequence: TGTGCCACCAGCAGAGATCTCACGGGGCTGCGGACCCAGTACTTC. The whole variable domain, remainder taken from reference TRBV15 and TRBJ2-5, is DAMVIQNPRYQVTQFGKPVTLSCSQTLNHNVMYWYQQKSSQAPKLLFHYYDKDFNNEADTPDNFQSRRPNTSFCFLDIRSPGLGDTAMYLCATSRDLTGLRTQYFGPGTRLLVL.

This clonotype has a handful of counts. The CDR3 DNA is TGTGCCAGCAGCCCCCTAGCGGGGAGGCGCACAGATACGCAGTATTTT. This codes for CASSPLAGRRTDTQYF. V usage is TRBV7-8 and J usage is TRBJ2-3, with 9 bases lining up with TRBD2. There are 16 residues in the CDR3. Germline V gene lookup returns CDR1 SGHVS and CDR2 FQNEAQ. With 5 bases clipped from V and 1 base from J, the junction kept 7 bases outside the gene matches.

This clonotype was recorded many times. The rearrangement uses TRBV4-1 and TRBJ2-1; no definite D call. The CDR3 totals 14 residues. Looked up from germline, CDR1 is MGHRA and CDR2 is YSYEKL. Trimming pared 4 bases from V and 6 bases from J, leaving 13 bases between. The DNA of the CDR3 is TGCGCCAGCAGCCCAGGCACTAAGGGCAATGAGCAGTTCTTC. Encoded protein: CASSPGTKGNEQFF.

This rearrangement joins TRBV28 to TRBJ2-7, with unresolved D. Germline CDR1 and CDR2: MDHEN and SYDVKM. V was pared by 6 bases and J by 4 bases, with 16 bases between. CDR3 size: 14 residues. CDR3 nucleotide sequence: TGTGCCAGCAGCCGTAAATCAGACTCGTACGAGCAGTACTTC. This gives the protein CASSRKSDSYEQYF.

This clonotype turned up a few times. The genes are TRBV20-1 and TRBJ2-1; D ambiguous. This CDR3 has 11 amino acids. Germline CDR1 and CDR2: DFQATT and SNEGSKA (reference sequence). The germline V and J ends were trimmed by 5 bases and 3 bases, with 5 bases remaining between them. The CDR3 DNA follows: TGCAGTGCTGAGAACTACAATGAGCAGTTCTTC. Translation gives CSAENYNEQFF.

Many counts were recorded for this clonotype. This chain links TRBV7-3 with TRBJ1-2; D is perhaps TRBD1 (6 bases). From germline, CDR1 is SGHTA and CDR2 FQGTGA. This CDR3 has 15 residues. V lost 2 bases and J 2 bases, leaving 12 bases between the germline ends. The CDR3 spells CASSLGGGTNYGYTF. In nucleotides, the CDR3 is TGTGCCAGCAGCTTAGGCGGGGGCACCAACTATGGCTACACCTTC.

This clonotype was observed at least ten times. The chain recombines TRBV28 with TRBJ2-1; 7 nucleotides line up with TRBD1. The ends lost 3 bases at V and 0 bases at J; junction bases unmatched: 5. The CDR3 contains 16 residues. Germline loops: CDR1 MDHEN, CDR2 SYDVKM. The CDR3 nucleotides read TGTGCCAGCAGTTTCGGATCAGGGGGCTCCTACAATGAGCAGTTCTTC. Protein product: CASSFGSGGSYNEQFF.

This clonotype was picked up many times. The genes are TRBV28 and TRBJ2-1; D is ambiguous. The ends were cut back, 2 bases at V and 9 bases at J, with 11 bases in the middle. The CDR3 is made up of 13 amino acids. Germline V gene data show CDR1 as MDHEN and CDR2 as SYDVKM. The CDR3 loop reads CASSLGLFFEQFF. CDR3 nucleotides: TGTGCCAGCAGTTTAGGTCTTTTTTTTGAGCAGTTCTTC. Using reference TRBV28 and TRBJ2-1 for the parts outside the CDR3, the full variable domain is DVKVTQSSRYLVKRTGEKVFLECVQDMDHENMFWYRQDPGLGLRLIYFSYDVKMKEKGDIPEGYSVSREKKERFSLILESASTNQTSMYLCASSLGLFFEQFFGPGTRLTVL.

This clonotype was seen more than once but under ten times. The chain links TRBV27 to TRBJ2-1; 14 bases fit TRBD2. The CDR3 has 18 amino acids. The germline V gene has CDR1 MNHEY and CDR2 SMNVEV (reference sequence). Trimming removed 6 bases from V and 4 bases from J; junction bases left unmatched: 11. The DNA of the CDR3 is TGTGCCAGCAGCCGGTTTTCCGGGACTAGCGGGAGATACAATGAGCAGTTCTTC. Translation: CASSRFSGTSGRYNEQFF.

The rearrangement links TRBV19 to TRBJ1-5; the D gene is possibly TRBD1 (6 bases). Looked up from germline, CDR1 is LNHDA and CDR2 is SQIVND (reference sequence). Trimming took 10 bases from V and 7 from J, leaving 26 bases between them. This CDR3 contains 16 residues. The CDR3 DNA reads TGTGCCACCTTAAAGGATTGGGGGCGAGGGCAGCAGCCCCAGCATTTT. Amino acids: CATLKDWGRGQQPQHF.

There are a few counts of this clonotype. The gene calls are TRBV6-2 or TRBV6-3 and TRBJ1-3; D uncertain. V was trimmed by 5 bases and J by 9 bases, leaving 11 bases between them. The CDR3 sequence is 12 residues long. The germline V gene has CDR1 MNHEY and CDR2 SVGEGT. CDR3 region: CASSKTRGTIYF. The CDR3 DNA sequence: TGTGCCAGCAGTAAGACACGGGGCACCATATATTTT.

The sample holds a few counts of this clonotype. The chain links TRBV4-1 to TRBJ2-1; 16 nucleotides agree with TRBD2. The CDR3 extends over 19 amino acids. V lost 3 bases, J lost 5 bases, and 10 bases stayed unmatched. Germline CDR1 is MGHRA and CDR2 is YSYEKL. The CDR3 loop reads CASSHPGLAGGPNHNEQFF. DNA for the CDR3: TGCGCCAGCAGCCATCCGGGACTAGCGGGAGGGCCCAATCACAATGAGCAGTTCTTC.

This clonotype was counted at least ten times. CDR3: CASSSRDRAYEQYF. The CDR3 nucleotides read TGTGCCAGCAGCTCCCGGGACAGAGCCTACGAGCAGTACTTC. The chain uses TRBV5-6 and TRBJ2-7, with 7 positions matching TRBD1. Germline V lookup: CDR1 SGHDT, CDR2 YYEEEE. This CDR3 is 14 amino acids long. V was pared by 3 bases and J by 2 bases, with 5 bases of the junction left unmatched.

This clonotype appeared many times. The rearrangement links TRBV18 to TRBJ1-1; D is undetermined. The V end lost 0 bases, the J end lost 3 bases, and 11 bases lay between the germline ends. Germline assignment: CDR1 KGHSH and CDR2 LQKENI. The CDR3 consists of 15 residues. The CDR3 sequence is CASSPPVPTYTEAFF. The CDR3 DNA reads as TGTGCCAGCTCACCACCGGTACCTACCTACACTGAAGCTTTCTTT.

The sample holds many counts of this clonotype. V usage is TRBV7-3 and J usage is TRBJ2-5; tentatively, D is TRBD1 (5 bases). V lost 2 bases to trimming and J lost 5 bases, with 9 bases between them. CDR1 SGHTA and CDR2 FQGTGA come from the germline V gene. The CDR3 has 13 amino acids. The CDR3 DNA is TGTGCCAGCAGCTTAGACAGATCGGAGACCCAGTACTTC. Translation: CASSLDRSETQYF.

This clonotype was counted a few times. V and J are TRBV20-1 and TRBJ1-2; maybe TRBD1 (6 bases). This CDR3 contains 14 residues. The germline V and J ends were trimmed by 2 bases and 6 bases, with 16 bases remaining between them. Germline V CDR1 and CDR2: DFQATT, SNEGSKA (reference sequence). The CDR3 DNA reads as TGCAGTGCTAGAATGGGGGGGCAGGCGAATGGCTACACCTTC. Protein: CSARMGGQANGYTF.